Listed here are 9 T cell receptor beta chains from one sample, sequenced in a study of cytomegalovirus exposure and HLA in healthy donors. TCRdb keeps only in-frame clones here, not all; method: immunoSEQ multiplex PCR. This table holds some 260,000 clones, roughly 87% found once. What was sequenced was PBMCs. Receptors originate from a man aged 18 to 29 in good health and CMV-seropositive.

The genes are TRBV28 and TRBJ1-5; 8 positions match TRBD1. Germline loops: CDR1 MDHEN, CDR2 SYDVKM. The length of the CDR3 is 16 residues. V gave up 2 bases and J gave up 0 bases; unmatched junction bases: 3. This CDR3 reads CASSLRTGHSNQPQHF. Here the CDR3 DNA reads TGTGCCAGCAGTTTAAGGACAGGGCATAGCAATCAGCCCCAGCATTTT.

The gene calls are TRBV25-1 and TRBJ1-1, with D possibly being TRBD1 (5 bases). The V gene's germline CDR1 is MGHDK and CDR2 SYGVNS. The CDR3 is 15 residues long. V was shortened by 1 base and J by 3 bases, with 12 bases between the two germline ends. In DNA, the CDR3 is TGTGCCAGCAGTGAATCCGGGGGGTGGGACACTGAAGCTTTCTTT. Its translation: CASSESGGWDTEAFF.

The chain carries TRBV6-1 and TRBJ1-5, with D possibly matching TRBD1 (5 bases). Germline CDR1 and CDR2: MNHNS and SASEGT. V was cut by 2 bases and J by 1 base, with 9 bases left in between. The CDR3 has 15 amino acids. The CDR3, as DNA: TGTGCCAGCAGTGAAAGGAGGGACAGCAATCAGCCCCAGCATTTT. The encoded protein is CASSERRDSNQPQHF.

The chain recombines TRBV7-2 with TRBJ2-1, with D possibly matching TRBD2 (6 bases). Germline CDR1 and CDR2: SGHTA and FQGNSA. The CDR3 runs to 17 residues. Trimming left V 5 bases short and J 8 bases short, with 25 bases between. The CDR3 here is CASSINRDFILEDEQFF. The CDR3 DNA follows: TGTGCCAGCAGCATAAACCGGGACTTCATCCTCGAGGATGAGCAGTTCTTC.

V gene TRBV29-1 combines with J gene TRBJ2-7; TRBD2 matches 14 bases. The CDR3 is 15 residues long. Unmatched junction bases numbered 7, after V lost 4 bases and J lost 5 bases. CDR1 SQVTM and CDR2 ANQGSEA come from the germline V gene. The CDR3: CSVGPRLAGGNEQYF. CDR3 nucleotides: TGCAGCGTTGGCCCGAGACTAGCGGGAGGGAACGAGCAGTACTTC.

This clone was detected once. The chain combines TRBV15 with TRBJ1-2; D is unresolved. Germline CDR1 is LNHNV and CDR2 is YYDKDF (reference sequence). This CDR3 has 15 amino acids. V gave up 0 bases and J gave up 0 bases, with 8 bases separating them. CDR3 sequence: CATSREASPNYGYTF. The CDR3, as DNA: TGTGCCACCAGCAGAGAGGCCAGTCCTAACTATGGCTACACCTTC.

This rearrangement joins TRBV30 to TRBJ2-2; D perhaps matches TRBD2 (6 bases). Trimming pared 2 bases from V and 6 bases from J, leaving 16 bases between. CDR3 length equals 15 residues. The germline gives CDR1 GTSNPN, CDR2 SVGIG (reference sequence). CDR3 nucleotide sequence: TGTGCCTGGAGTTCCCGGGGGAGTCGGCCCGGGGAGCTGTTTTTT. This sequence encodes CAWSSRGSRPGELFF.

This clone is a singleton in its sample. The chain combines TRBV29-1 with TRBJ2-2; D is uncertain. The CDR3 totals 13 residues. V lost 8 bases and J 0 bases, leaving 10 bases between the germline ends. Germline CDR1 SQVTM, CDR2 ANQGSEA. The DNA of the CDR3 is TGCAGCATAGGTCGTTCGAACACCGGGGAGCTGTTTTTT. Translating it yields CSIGRSNTGELFF.

The chain employs TRBV5-1 and TRBJ2-2, with D possibly matching TRBD1 (5 bases). The germline gives CDR1 SGHRS, CDR2 YFSETQ. The CDR3 is 16 residues long. Trimming removed 0 bases at V and 1 base at J, with 10 bases between. DNA for the CDR3: TGCGCCAGCAGCTTGGAGAACAGGATGAACACCGGGGAGCTGTTTTTT. The encoded protein is CASSLENRMNTGELFF.